This section outlines one TCR beta chain sequence together with its context. Its specificity is not known. These data are taken from a study of T cell repertoires in cytomegalovirus infection. Study-level background: Indications of both CMV infection and matching HLA type were provided by public TCR beta signatures. Broader study findings: Dominating the ex vivo response were TCR beta clonotypes that were CMV-specific and HLA-C-restricted.

Via MiXCR, TCRdb re-called the reads, giving one row per CDR3 protein. This sample carries roughly 720,000 distinct CDR3 sequences, 35% to 40% of them seen once, and the ten largest clones take roughly 2.8%. The germline V gene has CDR1 SQVTM and CDR2 ANQGSEA. The CDR3 is 13 residues long. Trimming shortened V by 7 bases and J by 4 bases, and 13 bases separated the two germline ends. The sequenced material came from PBMCs. This receptor was taken from a human donor in good health (CMV status not recorded). Some clones in this sample may be carry-over from other donors' samples. The V and J genes are TRBV29-1 and TRBJ2-2; D is possibly TRBD1 or TRBD2 (5 bases each). The CDR3 is CSATRGPTGELFF. In nucleotides, the CDR3 is TGCAGCGCTACCCGGGGACCCACCGGGGAGCTGTTTTTT.